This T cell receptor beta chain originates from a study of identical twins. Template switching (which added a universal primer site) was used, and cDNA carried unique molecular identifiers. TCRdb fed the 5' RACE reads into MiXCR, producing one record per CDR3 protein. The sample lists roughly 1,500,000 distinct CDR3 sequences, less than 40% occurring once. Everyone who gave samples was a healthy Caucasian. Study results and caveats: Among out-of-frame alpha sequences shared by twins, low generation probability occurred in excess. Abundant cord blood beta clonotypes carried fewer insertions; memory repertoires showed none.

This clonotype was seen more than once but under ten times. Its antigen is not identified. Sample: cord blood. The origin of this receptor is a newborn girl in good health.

CDR3 in amino acids: CASSQEPGGLTDTQYF. CDR3 in DNA: TGTGCCAGCAGCCAAGAACCGGGGGGCCTCACAGATACGCAGTATTTT. V is TRBV4-2 and J is TRBJ2-3; D may be TRBD2 (7 bases). Trimming pared 0 bases from V and 2 bases from J, leaving 12 bases between. CDR3 size: 16 residues. Germline values: CDR1 LGHNA, CDR2 YNFKEQ.